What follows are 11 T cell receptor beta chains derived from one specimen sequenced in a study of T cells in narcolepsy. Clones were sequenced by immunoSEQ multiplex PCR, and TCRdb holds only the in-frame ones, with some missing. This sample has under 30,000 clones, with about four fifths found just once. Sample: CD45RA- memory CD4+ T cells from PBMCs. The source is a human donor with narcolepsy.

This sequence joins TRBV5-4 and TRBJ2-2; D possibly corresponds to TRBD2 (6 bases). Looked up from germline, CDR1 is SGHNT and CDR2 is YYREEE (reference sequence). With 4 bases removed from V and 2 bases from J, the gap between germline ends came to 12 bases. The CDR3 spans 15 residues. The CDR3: CASSLGLTNTGELFF. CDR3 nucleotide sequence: TGTGCCAGCAGCCTGGGACTCACTAACACCGGGGAGCTGTTTTTT. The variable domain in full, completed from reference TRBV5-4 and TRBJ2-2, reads ETGVTQSPTHLIKTRGQQVTLRCSSQSGHNTVSWYQQALGQGPQFIFQYYREEENGRGNFPPRFSGLQFPNYSSELNVNALELDDSALYLCASSLGLTNTGELFFGEGSRLTVL.

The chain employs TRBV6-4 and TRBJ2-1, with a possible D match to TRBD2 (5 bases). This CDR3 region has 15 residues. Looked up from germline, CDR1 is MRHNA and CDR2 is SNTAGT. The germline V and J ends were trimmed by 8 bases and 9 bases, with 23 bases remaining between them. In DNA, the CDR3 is TGTGCCAGCCGCCGTGAACGGGGTGGATTGGGTGAGCAGTTCTTC. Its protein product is CASRRERGGLGEQFF.

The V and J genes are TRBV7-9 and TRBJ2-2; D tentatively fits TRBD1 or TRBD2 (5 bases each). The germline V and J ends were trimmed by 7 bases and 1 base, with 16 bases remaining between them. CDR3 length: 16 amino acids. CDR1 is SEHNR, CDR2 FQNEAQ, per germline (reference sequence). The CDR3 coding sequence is TGTGCCAGCACCTCAGGGACGGCGAGGAACACCGGGGAGCTGTTTTTT. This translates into CASTSGTARNTGELFF.

CDR3 sequence: CASSQVGAGIGGYTF. DNA for the CDR3: TGCGCCAGCAGCCAAGTAGGGGCGGGAATCGGTGGCTACACCTTC. The rearrangement links TRBV4-3 to TRBJ1-2; a weak D match, TRBD1 (5 bases). The CDR3 runs 15 residues. Trimming left V 1 base short and J 7 bases short, with 16 bases between. Germline V gene sequence: CDR1 LGHNA, CDR2 YSLEER.

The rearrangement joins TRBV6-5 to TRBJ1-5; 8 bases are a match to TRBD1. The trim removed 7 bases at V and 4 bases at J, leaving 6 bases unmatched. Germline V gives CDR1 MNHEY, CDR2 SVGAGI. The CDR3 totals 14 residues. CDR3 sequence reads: CASNPTGANQPQHF. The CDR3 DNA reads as TGTGCCAGCAACCCGACAGGGGCGAATCAGCCCCAGCATTTT.

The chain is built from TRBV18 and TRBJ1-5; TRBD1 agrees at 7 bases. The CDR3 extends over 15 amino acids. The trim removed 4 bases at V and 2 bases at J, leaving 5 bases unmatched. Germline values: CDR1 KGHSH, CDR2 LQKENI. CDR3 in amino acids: CASSLNRGGNQPQHF. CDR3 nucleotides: TGTGCCAGCTCACTAAACAGGGGAGGCAATCAGCCCCAGCATTTT.

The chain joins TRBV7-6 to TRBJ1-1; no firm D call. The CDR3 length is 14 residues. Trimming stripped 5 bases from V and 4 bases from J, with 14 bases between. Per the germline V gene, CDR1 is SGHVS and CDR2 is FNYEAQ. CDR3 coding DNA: TGTGCCAGCAGCAAAGAAGGGTGGGGCACTGAAGCTTTCTTT. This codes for CASSKEGWGTEAFF.

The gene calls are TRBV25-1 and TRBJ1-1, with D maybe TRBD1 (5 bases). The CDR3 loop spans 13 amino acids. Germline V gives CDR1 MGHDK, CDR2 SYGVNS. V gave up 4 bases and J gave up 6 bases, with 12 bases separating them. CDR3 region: CASSGVGGAEAFF. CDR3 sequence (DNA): TGTGCCAGCAGTGGCGTGGGAGGGGCTGAAGCTTTCTTT. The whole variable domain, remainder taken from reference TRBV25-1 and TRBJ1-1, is EADIYQTPRYLVIGTGKKITLECSQTMGHDKMYWYQQDPGMELHLIHYSYGVNSTEKGDLSSESTVSRIRTEHFPLTLESARPSHTSQYLCASSGVGGAEAFFGQGTRLTVV.

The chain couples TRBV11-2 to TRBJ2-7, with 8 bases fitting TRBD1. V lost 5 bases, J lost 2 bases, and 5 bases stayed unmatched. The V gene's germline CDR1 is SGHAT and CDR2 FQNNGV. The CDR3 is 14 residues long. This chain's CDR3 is CASSPGTGTYEQYF. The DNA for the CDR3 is TGTGCCAGCAGCCCAGGGACAGGAACCTACGAGCAGTACTTC.

The CDR3 here is CASSLVSGTTSRADTQYF. In nucleotides, the CDR3 is TGTGCCAGCAGCTTAGTGTCAGGTACGACTAGTCGGGCAGATACGCAGTATTTT. The chain carries TRBV7-9 and TRBJ2-3; possible D gene TRBD2, 6 bases. CDR1 and CDR2 from the germline V gene are SEHNR and FQNEAQ (reference sequence). Trimming took 1 base from V and 4 from J, leaving 21 bases between them. This CDR3 has 18 amino acids.

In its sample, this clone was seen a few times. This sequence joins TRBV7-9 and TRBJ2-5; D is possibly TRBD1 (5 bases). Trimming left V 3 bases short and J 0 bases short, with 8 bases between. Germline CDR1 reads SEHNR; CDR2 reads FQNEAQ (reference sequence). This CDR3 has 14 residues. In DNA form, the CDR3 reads TGTGCCAGCAGCTTGGCCAGGGACCAAGAGACCCAGTACTTC. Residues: CASSLARDQETQYF.